A single sample gave rise to the 8 T cell receptor beta chains below, sequenced in a study of PD-1 blockade in classical Hodgkin lymphoma. Every patient relapsed after autologous stem cell transplantation, and brentuximab vedotin exposure varied. Using immunoSEQ multiplex PCR, the repertoire was profiled, and TCRdb retains in-frame clones only, with some absent. Altogether more than 50,000 clones are present, 80% to 90% being singletons, with the ten largest covering 15%. The specimen was peripheral blood mononuclear cells (PBMCs), collected at baseline. These TCRs come from a human donor with classical Hodgkin lymphoma.

The chain has TRBV7-8 and TRBJ1-1; D gene ambiguous. Germline-derived CDR1 and CDR2 are SGHVS and FQNEAQ. Trimming took off 1 base at V and 7 bases at J, with 7 bases between the two ends. CDR3 length equals 12 residues. The CDR3 DNA follows: TGTGCCAGCAGCTTAGAGGGAAATGAAGCTTTCTTT. Amino acids: CASSLEGNEAFF.

In this sample, this clone turned up a few times. The rearrangement joins TRBV29-1 to TRBJ1-1, with D possibly being TRBD1 (5 bases). V was pared by 6 bases and J by 2 bases, with 13 bases between. Germline lookup yields CDR1 SQVTM and CDR2 ANQGSEA. The CDR3 length is 13 residues. This CDR3 is CSVGRGDNTEAFF. In DNA form, the CDR3 reads TGCAGCGTCGGACGGGGGGATAACACTGAAGCTTTCTTT.

This clone showed up just once. This rearrangement joins TRBV7-9 to TRBJ2-7; D not certain. Germline CDR1 reads SEHNR; CDR2 reads FQNEAQ (reference sequence). V was clipped by 0 bases and J by 0 bases, with 6 bases between them. The CDR3 covers 14 residues. The chain's CDR3 is CASSLAGISYEQYF. CDR3 nucleotide sequence: TGTGCCAGCAGCTTAGCTGGGATCTCCTACGAGCAGTACTTC.

V gene TRBV5-1 combines with J gene TRBJ2-3; TRBD2 aligns across 12 bases. Germline CDR1 SGHRS, CDR2 YFSETQ. The V and J ends lost 4 bases and 1 base, in that order; junction bases with no gene match: 22. The CDR3 is made up of 22 amino acids. This CDR3 is CASSRARSLLAGGRHGTDTQYF. Written as DNA, the CDR3 is TGCGCCAGCAGCCGGGCCCGCAGCCTCCTAGCGGGGGGGCGTCATGGCACAGATACGCAGTATTTT.

The rearrangement joins TRBV25-1 to TRBJ2-7, with D tentatively TRBD2 (6 bases). Germline V gene sequence: CDR1 MGHDK, CDR2 SYGVNS. This CDR3 spans 13 amino acids. Between the trimmed V and J ends, which lost 4 bases and 4 bases, there was a span of 11 bases. The CDR3 DNA reads as TGTGCCAGCAGTGGAGGGCTAGCGTACGAGCAGTACTTC. It codes for CASSGGLAYEQYF.

V is TRBV7-2 and J is TRBJ1-2; no firm D call. The CDR3 extends over 13 amino acids. Germline V gene sequence: CDR1 SGHTA, CDR2 FQGNSA. Trimming took 2 bases from V and 0 from J, leaving 4 bases between them. CDR3 DNA: TGTGCCAGCAGCTTAACGGCTAACTATGGCTACACCTTC. Residues: CASSLTANYGYTF.

The gene calls are TRBV6-5 and TRBJ2-3; the D gene is possibly TRBD2 (6 bases). CDR1 and CDR2 from the germline V gene are MNHEY and SVGAGI. The CDR3 contains 14 residues. The V gene lost 6 bases and the J gene lost 2 bases, with 12 bases spanning the gap. This CDR3 reads CASSVWRDTDTQYF. CDR3 DNA sequence: TGTGCCAGCAGCGTCTGGCGGGACACAGATACGCAGTATTTT.

In this sample, this clone turned up once. The chain carries TRBV23-1 and TRBJ2-7, with D unclear. TRBV23-1 is an ORF, with its function uncertain. V gave up 11 bases and J gave up 1 base, with 6 bases separating them. This CDR3 contains 10 residues. The CDR3 DNA is TGCGCCGTGCGGTCCTACGAGCAGTACTTC. This encodes CAVRSYEQYF.